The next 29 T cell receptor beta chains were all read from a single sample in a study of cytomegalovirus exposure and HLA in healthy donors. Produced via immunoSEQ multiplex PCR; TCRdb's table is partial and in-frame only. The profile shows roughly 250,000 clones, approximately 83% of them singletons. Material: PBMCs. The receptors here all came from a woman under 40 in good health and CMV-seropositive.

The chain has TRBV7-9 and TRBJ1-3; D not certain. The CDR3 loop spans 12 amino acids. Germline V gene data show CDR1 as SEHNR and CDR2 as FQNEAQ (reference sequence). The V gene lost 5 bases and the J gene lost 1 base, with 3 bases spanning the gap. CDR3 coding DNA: TGTGCCAGCAGCATATCTGGAAACACCATATATTTT. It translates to CASSISGNTIYF.

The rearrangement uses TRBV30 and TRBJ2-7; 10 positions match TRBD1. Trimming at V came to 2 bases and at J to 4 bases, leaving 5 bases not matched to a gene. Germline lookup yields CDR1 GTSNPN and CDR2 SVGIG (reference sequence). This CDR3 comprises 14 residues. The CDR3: CAWSYRDRGYEQYF. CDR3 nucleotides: TGTGCCTGGAGTTACCGGGACAGGGGTTACGAGCAGTACTTC.

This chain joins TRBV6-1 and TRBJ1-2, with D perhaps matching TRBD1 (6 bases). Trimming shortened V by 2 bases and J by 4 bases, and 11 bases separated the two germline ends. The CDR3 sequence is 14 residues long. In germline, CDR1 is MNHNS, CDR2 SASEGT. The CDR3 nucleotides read TGTGCCAGCAGTGAATTTGGGGGCCCCTATGGCTACACCTTC. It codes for CASSEFGGPYGYTF.

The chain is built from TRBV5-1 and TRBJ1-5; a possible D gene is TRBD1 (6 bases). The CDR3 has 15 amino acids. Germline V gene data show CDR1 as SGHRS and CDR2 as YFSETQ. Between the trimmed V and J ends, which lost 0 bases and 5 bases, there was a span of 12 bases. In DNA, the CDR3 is TGCGCCAGCAGCTTGGAGGGGGGGGATTATCAGCCCCAGCATTTT. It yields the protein CASSLEGGDYQPQHF. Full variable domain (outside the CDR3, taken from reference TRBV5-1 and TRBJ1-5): KAGVTQTPRYLIKTRGQQVTLSCSPISGHRSVSWYQQTPGQGLQFLFEYFSETQRNKGNFPGRFSGRQFSNSRSEMNVSTLELGDSALYLCASSLEGGDYQPQHFGDGTRLSIL.

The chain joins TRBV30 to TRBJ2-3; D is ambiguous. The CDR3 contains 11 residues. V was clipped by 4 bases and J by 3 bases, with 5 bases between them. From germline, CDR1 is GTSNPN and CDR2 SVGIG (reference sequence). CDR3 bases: TGTGCCTGGACCGGGACAGATACGCAGTATTTT. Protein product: CAWTGTDTQYF.

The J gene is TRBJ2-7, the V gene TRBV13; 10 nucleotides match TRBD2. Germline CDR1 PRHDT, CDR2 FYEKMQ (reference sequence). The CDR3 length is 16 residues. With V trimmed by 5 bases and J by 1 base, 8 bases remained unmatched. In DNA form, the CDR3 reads TGTGCCAGCAGCCCATTCGGACTAGCGGATTCCTACGAGCAGTACTTC. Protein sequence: CASSPFGLADSYEQYF.

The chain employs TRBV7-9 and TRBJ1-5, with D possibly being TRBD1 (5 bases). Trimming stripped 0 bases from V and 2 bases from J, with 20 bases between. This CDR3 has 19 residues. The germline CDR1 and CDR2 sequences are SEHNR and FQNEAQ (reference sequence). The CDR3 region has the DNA TGTGCCAGCAGCTTAGCTGACCCCCGGGGACGGGGGGGCAATCAGCCCCAGCATTTT. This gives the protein CASSLADPRGRGGNQPQHF.

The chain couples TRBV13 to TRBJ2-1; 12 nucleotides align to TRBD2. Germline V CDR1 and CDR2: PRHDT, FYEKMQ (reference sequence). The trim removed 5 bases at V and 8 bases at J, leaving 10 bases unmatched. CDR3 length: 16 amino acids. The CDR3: CASSHMGASGGDEQFF. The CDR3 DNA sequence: TGTGCCAGCAGCCACATGGGGGCTAGCGGGGGGGATGAGCAGTTCTTC.

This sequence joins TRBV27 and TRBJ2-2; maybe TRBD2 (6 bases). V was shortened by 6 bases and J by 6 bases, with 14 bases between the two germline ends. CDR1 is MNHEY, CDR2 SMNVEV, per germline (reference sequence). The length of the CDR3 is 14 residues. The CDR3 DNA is TGTGCCAGCAGACCCTTTGGCGGGGCCGGGGAGCTGTTTTTT. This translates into CASRPFGGAGELFF.

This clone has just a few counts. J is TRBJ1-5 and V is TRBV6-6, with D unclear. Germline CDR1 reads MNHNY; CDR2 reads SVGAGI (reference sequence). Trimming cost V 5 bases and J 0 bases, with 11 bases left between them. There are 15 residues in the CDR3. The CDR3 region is CASSPRGNSNQPQHF. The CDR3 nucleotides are TGTGCCAGCAGTCCCCGAGGAAATAGCAATCAGCCCCAGCATTTT.

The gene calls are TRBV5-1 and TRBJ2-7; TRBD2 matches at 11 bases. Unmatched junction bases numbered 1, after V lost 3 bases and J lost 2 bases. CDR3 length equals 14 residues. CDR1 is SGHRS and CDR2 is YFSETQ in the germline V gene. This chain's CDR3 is CASSSSGRTYEQYF. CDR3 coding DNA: TGCGCCAGCAGCTCTAGCGGGAGGACCTACGAGCAGTACTTC. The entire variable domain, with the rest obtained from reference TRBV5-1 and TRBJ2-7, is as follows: KAGVTQTPRYLIKTRGQQVTLSCSPISGHRSVSWYQQTPGQGLQFLFEYFSETQRNKGNFPGRFSGRQFSNSRSEMNVSTLELGDSALYLCASSSSGRTYEQYFGPGTRLTVT.

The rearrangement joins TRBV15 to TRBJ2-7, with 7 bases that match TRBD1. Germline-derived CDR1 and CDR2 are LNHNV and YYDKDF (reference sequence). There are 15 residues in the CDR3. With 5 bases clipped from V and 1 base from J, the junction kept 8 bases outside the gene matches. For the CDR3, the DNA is TGTGCCACCAGCCGTTCGGACAGGAGGTCCTACGAGCAGTACTTC. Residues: CATSRSDRRSYEQYF.

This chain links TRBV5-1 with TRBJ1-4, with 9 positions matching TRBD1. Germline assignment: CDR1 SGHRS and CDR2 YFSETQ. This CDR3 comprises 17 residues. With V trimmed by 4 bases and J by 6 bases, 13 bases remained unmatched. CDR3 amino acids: CASSKSPTTGGDEKLFF. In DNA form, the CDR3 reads TGCGCCAGCAGCAAGTCCCCTACTACAGGGGGCGATGAAAAACTGTTTTTT.

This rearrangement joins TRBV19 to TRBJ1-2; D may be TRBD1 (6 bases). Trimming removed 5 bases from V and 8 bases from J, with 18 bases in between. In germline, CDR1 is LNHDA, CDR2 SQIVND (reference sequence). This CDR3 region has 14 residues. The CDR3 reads CASSLTTGSGGYTF. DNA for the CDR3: TGTGCCAGTAGTCTCACTACAGGGTCGGGCGGCTACACCTTC.

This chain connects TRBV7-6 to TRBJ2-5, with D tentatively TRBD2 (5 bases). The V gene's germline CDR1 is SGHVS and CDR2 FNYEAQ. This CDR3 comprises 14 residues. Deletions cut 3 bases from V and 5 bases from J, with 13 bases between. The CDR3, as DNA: TGTGCCAGCAGCTTTGGTGGCGGGTCGGAGACCCAGTACTTC. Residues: CASSFGGGSETQYF.

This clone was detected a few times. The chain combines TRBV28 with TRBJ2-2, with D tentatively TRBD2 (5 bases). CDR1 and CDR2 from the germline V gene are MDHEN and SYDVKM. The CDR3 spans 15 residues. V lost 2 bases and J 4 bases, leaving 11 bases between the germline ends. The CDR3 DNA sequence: TGTGCCAGCAGTTTAGTTCGGGCGGGCACCGGGGAGCTGTTTTTT. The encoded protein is CASSLVRAGTGELFF. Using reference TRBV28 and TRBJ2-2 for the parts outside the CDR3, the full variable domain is DVKVTQSSRYLVKRTGEKVFLECVQDMDHENMFWYRQDPGLGLRLIYFSYDVKMKEKGDIPEGYSVSREKKERFSLILESASTNQTSMYLCASSLVRAGTGELFFGEGSRLTVL.

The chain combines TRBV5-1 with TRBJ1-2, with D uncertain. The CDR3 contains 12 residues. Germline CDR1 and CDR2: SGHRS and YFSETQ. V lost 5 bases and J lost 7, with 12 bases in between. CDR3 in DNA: TGCGCCAGCAGTTCGGAGTTTTTTGGCTACACCTTC. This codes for CASSSEFFGYTF.

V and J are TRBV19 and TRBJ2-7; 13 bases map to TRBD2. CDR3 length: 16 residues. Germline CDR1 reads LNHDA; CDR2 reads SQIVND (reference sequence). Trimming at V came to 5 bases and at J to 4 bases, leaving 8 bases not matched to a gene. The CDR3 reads CASSSARTSGSYEQYF. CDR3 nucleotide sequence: TGTGCCAGTAGTTCGGCTCGGACTAGCGGGAGTTACGAGCAGTACTTC.

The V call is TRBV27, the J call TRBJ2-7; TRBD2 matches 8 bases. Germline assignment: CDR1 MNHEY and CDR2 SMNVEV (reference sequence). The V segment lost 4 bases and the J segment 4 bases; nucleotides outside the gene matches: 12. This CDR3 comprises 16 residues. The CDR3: CASSSLPGLVIYEQYF. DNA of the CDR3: TGTGCCAGCAGTTCCCTTCCGGGACTAGTCATTTACGAGCAGTACTTC.

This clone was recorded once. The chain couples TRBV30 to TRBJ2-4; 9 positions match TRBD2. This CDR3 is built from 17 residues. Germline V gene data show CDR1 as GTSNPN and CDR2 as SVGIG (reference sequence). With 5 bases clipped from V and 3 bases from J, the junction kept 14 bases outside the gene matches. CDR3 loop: CAWARGGLASHKNIQYF. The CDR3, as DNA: TGTGCCTGGGCCCGGGGGGGACTAGCATCCCACAAAAACATTCAGTACTTC.

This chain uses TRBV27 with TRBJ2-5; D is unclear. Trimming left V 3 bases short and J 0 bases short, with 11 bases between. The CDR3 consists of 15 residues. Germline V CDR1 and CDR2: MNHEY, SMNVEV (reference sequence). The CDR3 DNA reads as TGTGCCAGCAGTTTTGGGCAGCTGTACCAAGAGACCCAGTACTTC. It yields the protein CASSFGQLYQETQYF.

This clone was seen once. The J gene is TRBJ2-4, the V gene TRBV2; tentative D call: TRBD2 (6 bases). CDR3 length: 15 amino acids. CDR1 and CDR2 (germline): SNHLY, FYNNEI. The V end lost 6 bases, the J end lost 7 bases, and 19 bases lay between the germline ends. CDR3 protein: CASRAGTRGVNIQYF. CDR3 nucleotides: TGTGCCAGCAGGGCCGGGACTCGAGGGGTGAACATTCAGTACTTC.

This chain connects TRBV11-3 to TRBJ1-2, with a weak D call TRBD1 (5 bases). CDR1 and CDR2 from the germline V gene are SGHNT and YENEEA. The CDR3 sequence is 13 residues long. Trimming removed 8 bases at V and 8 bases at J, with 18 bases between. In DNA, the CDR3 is TGTGCCAGCGTCGACAGCGCCCTTGGAGGCTACACCTTC. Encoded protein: CASVDSALGGYTF. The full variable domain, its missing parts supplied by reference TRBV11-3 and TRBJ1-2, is EAGVVQSPRYKIIEKKQPVAFWCNPISGHNTLYWYLQNLGQGPELLIRYENEEAVDDSQLPKDRFSAERLKGVDSTLKIQPAELGDSAVYLCASVDSALGGYTFGSGTRLTVV.

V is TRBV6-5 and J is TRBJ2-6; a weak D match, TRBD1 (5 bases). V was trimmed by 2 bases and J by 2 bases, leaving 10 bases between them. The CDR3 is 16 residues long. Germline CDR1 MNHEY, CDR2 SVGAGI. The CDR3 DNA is TGTGCCAGCAGTTACGCAGGGTTGGCTGGGGCCAACGTCCTGACTTTC. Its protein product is CASSYAGLAGANVLTF.

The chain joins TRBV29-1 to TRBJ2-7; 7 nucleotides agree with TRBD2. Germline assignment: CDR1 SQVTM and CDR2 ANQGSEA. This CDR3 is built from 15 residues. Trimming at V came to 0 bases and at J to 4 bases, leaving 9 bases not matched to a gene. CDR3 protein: CSVEDLTSEPYEQYF. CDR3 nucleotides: TGCAGCGTTGAAGATCTTACTAGCGAGCCTTACGAGCAGTACTTC.

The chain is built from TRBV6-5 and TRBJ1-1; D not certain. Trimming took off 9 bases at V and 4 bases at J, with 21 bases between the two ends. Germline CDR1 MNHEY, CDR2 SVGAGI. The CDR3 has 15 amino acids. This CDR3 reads CASGSVEGMFTEAFF. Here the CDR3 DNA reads TGTGCCAGTGGATCGGTGGAGGGAATGTTCACTGAAGCTTTCTTT.

The CDR3 bases are TGTGCCAGCAGTTTCAGGAACGAAAACACAGATACGCAGTATTTT. Its protein is CASSFRNENTDTQYF. The rearrangement uses TRBV27 and TRBJ2-3; D is uncertain. The germline gives CDR1 MNHEY, CDR2 SMNVEV (reference sequence). The CDR3 loop spans 15 amino acids. The ends were cut back, 3 bases at V and 2 bases at J, with 12 bases in the middle.

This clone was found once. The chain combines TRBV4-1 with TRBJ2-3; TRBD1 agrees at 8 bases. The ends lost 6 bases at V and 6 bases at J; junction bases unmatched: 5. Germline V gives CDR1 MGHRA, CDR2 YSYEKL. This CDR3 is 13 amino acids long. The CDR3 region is CASSRTGTDTQYF. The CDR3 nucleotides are TGCGCCAGCAGTCGGACAGGGACCGATACGCAGTATTTT.

The CDR3 protein is CASTRTELNQETQYF. For the CDR3, the DNA is TGTGCCAGCACCCGGACTGAACTGAACCAAGAGACCCAGTACTTC. The chain links TRBV7-6 to TRBJ2-5, with D possibly TRBD2 on 5 matching bases. Trimming took 7 bases from V and 0 from J, leaving 15 bases between them. The CDR3 length is 15 residues. CDR1 and CDR2 from the germline V gene are SGHVS and FNYEAQ.